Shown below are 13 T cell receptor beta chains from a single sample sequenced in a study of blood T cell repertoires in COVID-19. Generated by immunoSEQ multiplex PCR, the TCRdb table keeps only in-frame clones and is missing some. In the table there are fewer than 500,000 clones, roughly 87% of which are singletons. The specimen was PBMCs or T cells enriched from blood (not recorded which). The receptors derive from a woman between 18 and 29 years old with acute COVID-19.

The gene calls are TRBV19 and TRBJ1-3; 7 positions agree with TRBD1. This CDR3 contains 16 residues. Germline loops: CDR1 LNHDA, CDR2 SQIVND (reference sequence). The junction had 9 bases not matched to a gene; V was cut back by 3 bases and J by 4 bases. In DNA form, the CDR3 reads TGTGCCAGTAGTATGGGGCAGGGGGTAACGGGAAACACCATATATTTT. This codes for CASSMGQGVTGNTIYF.

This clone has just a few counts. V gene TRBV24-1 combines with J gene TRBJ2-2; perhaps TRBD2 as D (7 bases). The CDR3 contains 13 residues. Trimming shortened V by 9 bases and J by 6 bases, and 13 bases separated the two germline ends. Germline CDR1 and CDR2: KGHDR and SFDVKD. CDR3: CATAQGGAGELFF. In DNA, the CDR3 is TGTGCCACCGCACAGGGAGGGGCCGGGGAGCTGTTTTTT.

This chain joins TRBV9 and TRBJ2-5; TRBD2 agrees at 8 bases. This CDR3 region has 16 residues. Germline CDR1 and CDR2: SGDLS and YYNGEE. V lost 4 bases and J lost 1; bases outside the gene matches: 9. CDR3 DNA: TGTGCCAGCAGCCTCCACCCCGGGGGGGCCCAAGAGACCCAGTACTTC. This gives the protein CASSLHPGGAQETQYF.

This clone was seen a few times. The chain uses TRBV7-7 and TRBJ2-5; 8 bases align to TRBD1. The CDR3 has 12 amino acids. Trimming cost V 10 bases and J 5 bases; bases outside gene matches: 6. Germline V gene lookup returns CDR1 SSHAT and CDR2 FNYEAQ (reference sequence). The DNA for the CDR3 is TGTGCCATCCTGGACAGGGATGAGACCCAGTACTTC. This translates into CAILDRDETQYF.

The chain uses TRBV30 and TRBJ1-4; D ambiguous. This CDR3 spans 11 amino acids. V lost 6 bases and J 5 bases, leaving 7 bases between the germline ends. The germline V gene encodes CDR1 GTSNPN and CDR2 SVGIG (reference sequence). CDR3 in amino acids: CACPRNEKLFF. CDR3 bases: TGTGCCTGCCCTAGGAATGAAAAACTGTTTTTT.

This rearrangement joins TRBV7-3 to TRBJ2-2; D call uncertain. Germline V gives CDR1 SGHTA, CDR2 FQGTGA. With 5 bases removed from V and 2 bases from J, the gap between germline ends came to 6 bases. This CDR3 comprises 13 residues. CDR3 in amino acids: CASSPVNTGELFF. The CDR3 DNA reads TGTGCCAGCAGCCCAGTAAACACCGGGGAGCTGTTTTTT.

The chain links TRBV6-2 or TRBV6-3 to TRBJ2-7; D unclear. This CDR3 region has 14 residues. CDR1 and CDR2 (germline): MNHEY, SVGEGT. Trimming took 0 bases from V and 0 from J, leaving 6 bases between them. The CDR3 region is CASSYSVSSYEQYF. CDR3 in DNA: TGTGCCAGCAGTTACTCCGTCTCCTCCTACGAGCAGTACTTC.

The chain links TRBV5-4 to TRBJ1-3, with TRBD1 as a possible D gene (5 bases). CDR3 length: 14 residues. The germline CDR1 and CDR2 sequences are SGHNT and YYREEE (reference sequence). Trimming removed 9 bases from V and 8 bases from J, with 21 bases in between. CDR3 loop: CATEPGQGTDTIYF. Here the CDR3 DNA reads TGTGCCACCGAACCAGGGCAGGGAACAGACACCATATATTTT.

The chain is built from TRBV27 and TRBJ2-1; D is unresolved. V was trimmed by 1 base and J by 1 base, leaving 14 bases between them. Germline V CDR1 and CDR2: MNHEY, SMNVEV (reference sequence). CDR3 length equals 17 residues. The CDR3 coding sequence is TGTGCCAGCAGTTTATTGCGTTCAGGCCTATCCTACAATGAGCAGTTCTTC. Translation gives CASSLLRSGLSYNEQFF.

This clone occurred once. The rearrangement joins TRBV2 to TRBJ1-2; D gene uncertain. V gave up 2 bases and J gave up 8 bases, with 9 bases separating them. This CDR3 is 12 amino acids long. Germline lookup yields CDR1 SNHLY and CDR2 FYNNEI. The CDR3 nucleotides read TGTGCCAGCAGTGAACAGTCGAGGGGCTACACCTTC. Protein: CASSEQSRGYTF.

In DNA form, the CDR3 reads TGTGCCAGCAGTTTTACAGAAAACGAGCAGTACTTC. The encoded protein is CASSFTENEQYF. V gene TRBV28 combines with J gene TRBJ2-7; D gene uncertain. Trimming shortened V by 3 bases and J by 5 bases, and 8 bases separated the two germline ends. CDR1 MDHEN and CDR2 SYDVKM come from the germline V gene. CDR3 length equals 12 residues.

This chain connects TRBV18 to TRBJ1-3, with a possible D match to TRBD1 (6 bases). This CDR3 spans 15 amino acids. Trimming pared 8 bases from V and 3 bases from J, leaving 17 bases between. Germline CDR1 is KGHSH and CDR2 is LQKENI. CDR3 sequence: CASELQGQGGNTIYF. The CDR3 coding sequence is TGTGCCAGCGAATTACAGGGTCAAGGTGGAAACACCATATATTTT.

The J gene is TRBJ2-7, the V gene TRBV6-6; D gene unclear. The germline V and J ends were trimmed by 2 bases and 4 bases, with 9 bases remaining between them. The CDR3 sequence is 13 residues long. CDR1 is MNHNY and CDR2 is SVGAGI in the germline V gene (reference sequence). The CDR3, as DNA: TGTGCCAGCAGTTACGATGCACAGTACGAGCAGTACTTC. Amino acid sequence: CASSYDAQYEQYF.